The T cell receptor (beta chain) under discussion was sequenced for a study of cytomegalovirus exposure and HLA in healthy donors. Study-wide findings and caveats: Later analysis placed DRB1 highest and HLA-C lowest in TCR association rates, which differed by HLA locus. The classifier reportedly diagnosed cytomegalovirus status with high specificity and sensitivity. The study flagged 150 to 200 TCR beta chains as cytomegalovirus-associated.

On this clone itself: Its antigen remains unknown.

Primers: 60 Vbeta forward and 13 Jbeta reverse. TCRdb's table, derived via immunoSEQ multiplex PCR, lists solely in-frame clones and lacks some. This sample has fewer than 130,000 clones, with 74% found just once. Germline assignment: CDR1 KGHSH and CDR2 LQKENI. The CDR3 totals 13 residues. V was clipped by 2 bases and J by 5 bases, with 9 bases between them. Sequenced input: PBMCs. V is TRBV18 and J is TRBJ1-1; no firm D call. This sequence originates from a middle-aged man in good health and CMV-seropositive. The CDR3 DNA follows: TGTGCCAGCTCACCAAGGAGGGCGACTGAAGCTTTCTTT. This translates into CASSPRRATEAFF.